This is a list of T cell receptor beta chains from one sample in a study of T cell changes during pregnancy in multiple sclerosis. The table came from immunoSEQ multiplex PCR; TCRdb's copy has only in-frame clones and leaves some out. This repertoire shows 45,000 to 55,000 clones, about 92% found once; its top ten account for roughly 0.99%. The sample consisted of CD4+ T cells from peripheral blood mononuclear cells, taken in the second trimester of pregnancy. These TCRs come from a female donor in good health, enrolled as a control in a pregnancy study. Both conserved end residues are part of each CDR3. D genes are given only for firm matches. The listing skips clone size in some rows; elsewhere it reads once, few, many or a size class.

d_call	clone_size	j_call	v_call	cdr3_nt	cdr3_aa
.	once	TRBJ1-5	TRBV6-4	TGTGCCAGCAGTGGGGTAGGAGGGAAGTTACATCAGCCCCAGCATTTT	CASSGVGGKLHQPQHF
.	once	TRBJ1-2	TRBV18	TGTGCCAGCTCACCACTCGCGGATAACTATGGCTACACCTTC	CASSPLADNYGYTF
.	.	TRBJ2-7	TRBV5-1	TGCGCCAGCAGCTTCGGATCTACAGGATGGGACGAGCAGTACTTC	CASSFGSTGWDEQYF
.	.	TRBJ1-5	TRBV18	TGTGCCAGCTCAACGGGGGGGGTCGGACAGCCCCAGCATTTT	CASSTGGVGQPQHF
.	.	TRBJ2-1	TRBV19	TGTGCCAGTAGTACCCCACCAAGAGCAGGGGATGAGCAGTTCTTC	CASSTPPRAGDEQFF
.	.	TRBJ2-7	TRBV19	TGTGCCAGTAAGAGACTAGCGACAGGGGAGCAGTACTTC	CASKRLATGEQYF
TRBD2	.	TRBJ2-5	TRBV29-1	TGCAGCGTTGGCTCTAGCGGGCCGCAAGAGACCCAGTACTTC	CSVGSSGPQETQYF
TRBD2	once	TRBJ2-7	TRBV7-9	TGTGCCAGCAGCCCCAGTTCTGTGCGCGGGAGCTCCTACGAGCAGTACTTC	CASSPSSVRGSSYEQYF
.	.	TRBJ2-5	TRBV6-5	TGTGCCAGCGGGTCCGGGTTGGACCAGTACTTC	CASGSGLDQYF
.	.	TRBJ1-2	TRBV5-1	TGCGCCAGCAGCTTGGACACAGGTTTAGCTAACTATGGCTACACCTTC	CASSLDTGLANYGYTF
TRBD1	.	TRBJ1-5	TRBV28	TGTGCCAGCACCCCTGGACAGGGCAATCAGCCCCAGCATTTT	CASTPGQGNQPQHF
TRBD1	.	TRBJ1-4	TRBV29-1	TGCAGCGTTCTGACAGGGGGCGAGGAAAAACTGTTTTTT	CSVLTGGEEKLFF
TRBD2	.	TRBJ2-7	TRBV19	TGTGCCAGTTGGACTAGCGGACCAAACTACGAGCAGTACTTC	CASWTSGPNYEQYF
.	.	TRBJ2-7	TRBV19	TGTGCCAGTAGTAGGAGGGGAGCAGCCGAGCAGTACTTC	CASSRRGAAEQYF
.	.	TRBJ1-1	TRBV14	TGTGCCAGCAGCCCCCAAACAGGGAACACTGAAGCTTTCTTT	CASSPQTGNTEAFF
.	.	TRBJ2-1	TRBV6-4	TGTGCCAGCAGTGACGGCGGGGCCCACAATGAGCAGTTCTTC	CASSDGGAHNEQFF
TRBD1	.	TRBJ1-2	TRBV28	TGTGCCAGCAGTTCGATCCAGGGGGGCTTATATGGCTACACCTTC	CASSSIQGGLYGYTF
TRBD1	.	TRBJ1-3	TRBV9	TGTGCCAGCAGCGAGAGGGGACAGGGAACTGGAAACACCATATATTTT	CASSERGQGTGNTIYF
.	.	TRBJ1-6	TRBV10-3	TGTGCCATCAGTGAGTCGGCAGGAACGTATAATTCACCCCTCCACTTT	CAISESAGTYNSPLHF
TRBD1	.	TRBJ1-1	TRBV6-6	TGTGCCAGCAGCAAGGGACAGACTGTGAACACTGAAGCTTTCTTT	CASSKGQTVNTEAFF
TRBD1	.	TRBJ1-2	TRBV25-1	TGTGCCAGTACCGGGACAGGGGTCTCCTATGGCTACACCTTC	CASTGTGVSYGYTF
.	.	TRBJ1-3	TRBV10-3	TGTGCCATCGGGGGGGAGGCTTTCTCTGGAAACACCATATATTTT	CAIGGEAFSGNTIYF
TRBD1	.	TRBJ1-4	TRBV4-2	TGTGCCAGCAGCCAAGACACAGGGGAATATGAAAAACTGTTTTTT	CASSQDTGEYEKLFF
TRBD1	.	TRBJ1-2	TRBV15	TGTGCCACCAGCCCTGGGACAGGGGACGGCTACACCTTC	CATSPGTGDGYTF
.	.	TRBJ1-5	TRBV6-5	TGTGCCAGCAGTTATATGGCAGGGAATCAGCCCCAGCATTTT	CASSYMAGNQPQHF
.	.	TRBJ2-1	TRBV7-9	TGTGCCAGCAGCTTGCCGGTCTACAATGAGCAGTTCTTC	CASSLPVYNEQFF
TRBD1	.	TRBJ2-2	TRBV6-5	TGTGCCAGCTTCAGGGGGACAGGCACCGGGGAGCTGTTTTTT	CASFRGTGTGELFF
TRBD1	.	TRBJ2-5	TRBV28	TGTGCCAGCACCGCGGACAGGCAAGAGACCCAGTACTTC	CASTADRQETQYF
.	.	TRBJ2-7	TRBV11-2	TGTGCCAGCAGCTTAGACAGGGGTGGCGAGCAGTACTTC	CASSLDRGGEQYF
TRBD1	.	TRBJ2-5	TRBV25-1	TGTGCCAGCAACACCGTAGGACAGGAAGAGACCCAGTACTTC	CASNTVGQEETQYF